The 15 T cell receptor beta chains given below trace back to one sample, sequenced in a study of blood T cell repertoires in COVID-19. Using immunoSEQ multiplex PCR, the repertoire was profiled, and TCRdb retains in-frame clones only, with some absent. The sample lists tens of thousands of clones, about three quarters occurring once. The sequenced material came from peripheral blood. The receptors here all came from a woman between 65 and 79 years old with acute or convalescent COVID-19.

J is TRBJ2-6 and V is TRBV15; a weak D match, TRBD2 (6 bases). The CDR3 spans 18 residues. V was cut by 0 bases and J by 0 bases, with 12 bases left in between. From germline, CDR1 is LNHNV and CDR2 YYDKDF (reference sequence). The CDR3 loop reads CATSRDGVRGSGANVLTF. Here the CDR3 DNA reads TGTGCCACCAGCAGAGATGGTGTGCGGGGCTCTGGGGCCAACGTCCTGACTTTC.

This chain links TRBV6-1 with TRBJ1-4; D gene ambiguous. The V end was cut by 3 bases, the J end by 9 bases, with 11 bases between. The germline gives CDR1 MNHNS, CDR2 SASEGT. There are 13 residues in the CDR3. The CDR3 protein is CASSDMVHQKLFF. The CDR3, as DNA: TGTGCCAGCAGTGATATGGTACATCAAAAACTGTTTTTT.

This clone was counted only a few times. This rearrangement joins TRBV30 to TRBJ1-2, with 8 nucleotides matching TRBD1. Trimming cost V 1 base and J 4 bases; bases outside gene matches: 2. This CDR3 contains 13 residues. The V gene's germline CDR1 is GTSNPN and CDR2 SVGIG (reference sequence). The CDR3 here is CAWSGGQGYGYTF. The CDR3 DNA reads as TGTGCCTGGAGTGGAGGACAGGGCTATGGCTACACCTTC.

The rearrangement links TRBV6-2 or TRBV6-3 to TRBJ1-2; D perhaps matches TRBD1 (5 bases). This CDR3 contains 14 residues. From germline, CDR1 is MNHEY and CDR2 SVGEGT. V shed 2 bases and J shed 4 bases, with 11 bases lying between them. The DNA of the CDR3 is TGTGCCAGCAGTTACGGGGGACTAGGCTATGGCTACACCTTC. Translating gives CASSYGGLGYGYTF.

Here the CDR3 DNA reads TGTGCCAGCAGCTTTGGGGACAGGGCCGACTACGAGCAGTACTTC. It codes for CASSFGDRADYEQYF. The chain employs TRBV7-9 and TRBJ2-7; 9 positions agree with TRBD1. The length of the CDR3 is 15 residues. After removal of 3 bases from V and 3 bases from J, the junction contained 6 bases not matched to a gene. CDR1 and CDR2 from the germline V gene are SEHNR and FQNEAQ (reference sequence).

The chain links TRBV28 to TRBJ1-1; D gene uncertain. This CDR3 has 13 residues. V was shortened by 3 bases and J by 0 bases, with 5 bases between the two germline ends. CDR1 is MDHEN and CDR2 is SYDVKM in the germline V gene. The CDR3 DNA sequence: TGTGCCAGCAGTTTCTCTGTGAACACTGAAGCTTTCTTT. Translating gives CASSFSVNTEAFF.

J is TRBJ2-5 and V is TRBV19; the D gene is possibly TRBD2 (5 bases). Trimming removed 3 bases from V and 3 bases from J, with 11 bases in between. This CDR3 spans 14 amino acids. Germline lookup yields CDR1 LNHDA and CDR2 SQIVND (reference sequence). CDR3 protein: CASSMRAGEETQYF. CDR3 coding DNA: TGTGCCAGTAGTATGAGGGCAGGAGAAGAGACCCAGTACTTC.

The chain employs TRBV20-1 and TRBJ1-3; 7 nucleotides line up with TRBD1. J lost 2 bases, V lost 4 bases, and 11 bases had no gene match. CDR1 is DFQATT, CDR2 SNEGSKA, per germline (reference sequence). The CDR3 length is 16 residues. The CDR3 sequence is CSATDRVRRAGNTIYF. CDR3 sequence (DNA): TGCAGTGCTACTGACAGGGTCCGTCGGGCTGGAAACACCATATATTTT.

This chain's CDR3 is CASSWAGIDNEQYF. The CDR3 coding sequence is TGTGCCAGCAGCTGGGCGGGTATCGACAACGAGCAGTACTTC. V is TRBV9 and J is TRBJ2-7, with D perhaps TRBD2 (5 bases). The V end was cut by 4 bases, the J end by 5 bases, with 16 bases between. This CDR3 is built from 14 residues. Germline V gene data show CDR1 as SGDLS and CDR2 as YYNGEE.

CDR3 DNA sequence: TGTGCCAGCAATCCCCCCAGTAACACTGAAGCTTTCTTT. Protein product: CASNPPSNTEAFF. The chain joins TRBV28 to TRBJ1-1; no firm D call. The CDR3 loop spans 13 amino acids. CDR1 and CDR2 (germline): MDHEN, SYDVKM. The germline V and J ends were trimmed by 7 bases and 2 bases, with 11 bases remaining between them.

The genes are TRBV6-5 and TRBJ2-3; weak D call: TRBD1 (5 bases). CDR3 size: 14 residues. V was clipped by 3 bases and J by 14 bases, with 21 bases between them. Germline values: CDR1 MNHEY, CDR2 SVGAGI. In DNA form, the CDR3 reads TGTGCCAGCAGTTATAGACAGAATAATCGGGCTAGGTATTTT. It codes for CASSYRQNNRARYF.

The chain couples TRBV5-4 to TRBJ2-7; 9 bases are a match to TRBD2. Germline V gene lookup returns CDR1 SGHNT and CDR2 YYREEE (reference sequence). This CDR3 spans 15 amino acids. Unmatched junction bases numbered 6, after V lost 4 bases and J lost 1 base. As DNA, the CDR3 is TGTGCCAGCAGCCCTAGCGGGACATCTTCCTACGAGCAGTACTTC. Residues: CASSPSGTSSYEQYF. Complete variable domain (other parts from reference TRBV5-4 and TRBJ2-7): ETGVTQSPTHLIKTRGQQVTLRCSSQSGHNTVSWYQQALGQGPQFIFQYYREEENGRGNFPPRFSGLQFPNYSSELNVNALELDDSALYLCASSPSGTSSYEQYFGPGTRLTVT.

This clone was recorded many times. This sequence joins TRBV4-1 and TRBJ1-1, with D perhaps matching TRBD1 (5 bases). Germline lookup yields CDR1 MGHRA and CDR2 YSYEKL. V was pared by 1 base and J by 4 bases, with 19 bases between. The CDR3 has 17 amino acids. The CDR3: CASSQATGTQEGTEAFF. CDR3 sequence (DNA): TGCGCCAGCAGCCAAGCGACCGGGACTCAAGAAGGCACTGAAGCTTTCTTT.

The chain combines TRBV19 with TRBJ2-7; TRBD2 might be the D (6 bases). CDR1 and CDR2 (germline): LNHDA, SQIVND (reference sequence). V was shortened by 5 bases and J by 4 bases, with 9 bases between the two germline ends. The CDR3 extends over 12 amino acids. The CDR3 region is CASSLGGYEQYF. The CDR3 coding sequence is TGTGCCAGTAGTCTCGGGGGATACGAGCAGTACTTC.

J is TRBJ2-1 and V is TRBV28; D unresolved. The germline gives CDR1 MDHEN, CDR2 SYDVKM. The CDR3 is 11 amino acids. Trimming pared 5 bases from V and 7 bases from J, leaving 6 bases between. Here the CDR3 DNA reads TGTGCCAGCAGTCCCCGGAATGAGCAGTTCTTC. Residues: CASSPRNEQFF.